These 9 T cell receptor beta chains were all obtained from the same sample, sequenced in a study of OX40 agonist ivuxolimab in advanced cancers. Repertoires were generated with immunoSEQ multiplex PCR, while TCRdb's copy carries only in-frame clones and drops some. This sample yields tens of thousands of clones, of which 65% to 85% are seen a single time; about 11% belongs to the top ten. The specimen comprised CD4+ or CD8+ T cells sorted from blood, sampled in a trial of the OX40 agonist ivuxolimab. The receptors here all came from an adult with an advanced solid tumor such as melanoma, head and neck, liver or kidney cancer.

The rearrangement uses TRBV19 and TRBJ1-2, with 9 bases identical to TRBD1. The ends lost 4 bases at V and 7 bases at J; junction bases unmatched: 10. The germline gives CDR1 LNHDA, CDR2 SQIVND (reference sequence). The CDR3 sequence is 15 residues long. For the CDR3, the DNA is TGTGCCAGTAGTAAAGGCCGGACAGGGGACTCTGGCTACACCTTC. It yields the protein CASSKGRTGDSGYTF.

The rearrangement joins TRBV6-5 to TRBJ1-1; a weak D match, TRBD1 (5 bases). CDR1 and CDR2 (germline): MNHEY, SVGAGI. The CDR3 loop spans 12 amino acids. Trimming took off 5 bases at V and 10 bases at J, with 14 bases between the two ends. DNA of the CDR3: TGTGCCAGCAGTCGGCCCCGAGGGACAGCTTTCTTT. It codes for CASSRPRGTAFF.

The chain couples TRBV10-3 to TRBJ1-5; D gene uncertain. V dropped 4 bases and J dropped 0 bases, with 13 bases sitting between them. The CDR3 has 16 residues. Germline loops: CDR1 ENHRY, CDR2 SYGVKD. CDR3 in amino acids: CAISVRTSHSNQPQHF. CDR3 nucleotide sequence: TGTGCCATCAGTGTGAGGACCTCACATAGCAATCAGCCCCAGCATTTT.

CDR3 residues: CASSEVGTGELFF. The CDR3 DNA follows: TGTGCCAGCAGTGAGGTCGGGACCGGGGAGCTGTTTTTT. The rearrangement joins TRBV6-1 to TRBJ2-2; no reliable D call. Trimming took 3 bases from V and 5 from J, leaving 7 bases between them. From germline, CDR1 is MNHNS and CDR2 SASEGT. The CDR3 totals 13 residues.

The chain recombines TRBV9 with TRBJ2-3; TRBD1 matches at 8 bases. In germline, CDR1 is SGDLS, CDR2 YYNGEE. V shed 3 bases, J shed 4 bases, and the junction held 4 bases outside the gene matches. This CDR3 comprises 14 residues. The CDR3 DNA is TGTGCCAGCAGCGCCGGACAGGGTCCAGATACGCAGTATTTT. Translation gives CASSAGQGPDTQYF.

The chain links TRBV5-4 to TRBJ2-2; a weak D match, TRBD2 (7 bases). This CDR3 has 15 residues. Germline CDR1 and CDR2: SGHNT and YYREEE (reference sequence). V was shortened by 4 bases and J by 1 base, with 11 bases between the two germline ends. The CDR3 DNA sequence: TGTGCCAGCAGCAGGGGGGGTCAGAACACCGGGGAGCTGTTTTTT. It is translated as CASSRGGQNTGELFF.

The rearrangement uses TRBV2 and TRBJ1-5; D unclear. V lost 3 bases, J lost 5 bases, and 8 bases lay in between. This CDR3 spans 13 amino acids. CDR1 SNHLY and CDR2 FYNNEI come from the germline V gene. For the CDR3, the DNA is TGTGCCAGCAGTGACGAGAGCCATCAGCCCCAGCATTTT. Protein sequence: CASSDESHQPQHF.

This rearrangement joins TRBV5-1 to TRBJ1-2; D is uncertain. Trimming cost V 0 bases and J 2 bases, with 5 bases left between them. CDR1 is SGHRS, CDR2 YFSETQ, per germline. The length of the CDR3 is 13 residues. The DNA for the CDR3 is TGCGCCAGCAGCTTGGATCAGAACTATGGCTACACCTTC. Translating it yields CASSLDQNYGYTF.

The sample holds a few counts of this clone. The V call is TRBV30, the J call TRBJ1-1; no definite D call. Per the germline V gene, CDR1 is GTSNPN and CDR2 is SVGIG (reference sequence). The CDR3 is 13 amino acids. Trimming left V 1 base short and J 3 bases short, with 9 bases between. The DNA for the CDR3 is TGTGCCTGGAGTGGCGGGGTAGACACTGAAGCTTTCTTT. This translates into CAWSGGVDTEAFF.